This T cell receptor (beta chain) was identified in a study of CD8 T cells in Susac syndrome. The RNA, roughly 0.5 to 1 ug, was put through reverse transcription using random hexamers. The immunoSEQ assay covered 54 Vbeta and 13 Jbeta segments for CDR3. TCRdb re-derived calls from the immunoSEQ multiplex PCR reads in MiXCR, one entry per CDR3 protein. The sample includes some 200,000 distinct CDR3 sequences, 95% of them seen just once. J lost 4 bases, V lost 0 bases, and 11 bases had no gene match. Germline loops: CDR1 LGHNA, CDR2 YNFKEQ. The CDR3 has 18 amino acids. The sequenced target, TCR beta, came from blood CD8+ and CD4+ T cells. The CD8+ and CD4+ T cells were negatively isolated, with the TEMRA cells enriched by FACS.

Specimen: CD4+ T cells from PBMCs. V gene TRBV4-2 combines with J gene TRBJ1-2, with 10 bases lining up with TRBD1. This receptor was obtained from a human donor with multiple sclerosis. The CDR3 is CASSQDLLGTGVSYGYTF. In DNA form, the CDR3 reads TGTGCCAGCAGCCAAGATCTATTGGGGACAGGGGTATCCTATGGCTACACCTTC.